Listed below are T cell receptor beta chains from one sample, sequenced in a study of blood T cell repertoires in COVID-19. Clones were sequenced by immunoSEQ multiplex PCR, and TCRdb holds only the in-frame ones, with some missing. The sample consists of about 240,000 clones, approximately 90% of them appearing once. The sequenced material came from peripheral blood. The receptor set was obtained from a man in his sixties who had recovered from COVID-19. The CDR3 runs from the conserved cysteine through the conserved F or W. D genes are given only for firm matches. The size of a clone is reported for some rows only, either as once, few or many, or as a class for expanded clones.

.,TRBJ2-3,TRBD2,TRBV15,CATSRDPSGGPDTQYF,TGTGCCACCAGCAGAGATCCTTCGGGGGGGCCAGATACGCAGTATTTT
.,TRBJ1-2,.,TRBV30,CAWSSVSYGYTF,TGTGCCTGGAGTTCCGTTTCCTATGGCTACACCTTC
.,TRBJ2-7,TRBD1,TRBV6-6,CASRTRDRMMYF,TGTGCCAGCCGGACCCGGGACAGGATGATGTACTTC
.,TRBJ2-2,TRBD1,TRBV7-9,CASSLAGGATGELFF,TGTGCCAGCAGCTTAGCAGGGGGCGCCACCGGGGAGCTGTTTTTT
.,TRBJ2-7,TRBD1,TRBV28,CASTQLGTGRSEQYF,TGTGCCAGCACCCAATTAGGGACAGGGCGATCAGAGCAGTACTTC
.,TRBJ1-1,TRBD1,TRBV5-6,CASSPDRGRFGTEAFF,TGTGCCAGCAGCCCTGACAGGGGGCGCTTCGGCACTGAAGCTTTCTTT
.,TRBJ2-5,TRBD1,TRBV9,CASSVGRGRSSETQYF,TGTGCCAGCAGCGTAGGAAGGGGGCGATCGTCAGAGACCCAGTACTTC
once,TRBJ1-5,.,TRBV2,CASARLHNQPQHF,TGTGCCAGCGCGCGTCTCCATAATCAGCCCCAGCATTTT
.,TRBJ1-1,.,TRBV5-1,CASSGDFRAFF,TGCGCCAGCAGCGGGGACTTTAGGGCTTTCTTT
.,TRBJ1-4,TRBD1,TRBV5-8,CASLLTGKTEKLFF,TGTGCCAGCTTACTGACAGGGAAAACAGAAAAACTGTTTTTT
few,TRBJ1-3,.,TRBV9,CASSVSYPGSGNTIYF,TGTGCCAGCAGCGTATCATATCCAGGCTCTGGAAACACCATATATTTT
.,TRBJ1-3,.,TRBV5-6,CASSVGDWENTIYF,TGTGCCAGCAGCGTCGGGGATTGGGAAAACACCATATATTTT
.,TRBJ2-3,TRBD1,TRBV5-6,CASSSTGEAGDTQYF,TGTGCCAGCAGCTCGACAGGGGAGGCTGGAGATACGCAGTATTTT
.,TRBJ1-1,TRBD1,TRBV3-1/TRBV3-2,CASCLTGTGNTEAFF,TGTGCCAGCTGTTTAACCGGGACAGGGAACACTGAAGCTTTCTTT
few,TRBJ1-4,TRBD1,TRBV25-1,CASSSPTGTSEKLFF,TGTGCCAGCAGTAGCCCGACAGGGACGAGCGAAAAACTGTTTTTT